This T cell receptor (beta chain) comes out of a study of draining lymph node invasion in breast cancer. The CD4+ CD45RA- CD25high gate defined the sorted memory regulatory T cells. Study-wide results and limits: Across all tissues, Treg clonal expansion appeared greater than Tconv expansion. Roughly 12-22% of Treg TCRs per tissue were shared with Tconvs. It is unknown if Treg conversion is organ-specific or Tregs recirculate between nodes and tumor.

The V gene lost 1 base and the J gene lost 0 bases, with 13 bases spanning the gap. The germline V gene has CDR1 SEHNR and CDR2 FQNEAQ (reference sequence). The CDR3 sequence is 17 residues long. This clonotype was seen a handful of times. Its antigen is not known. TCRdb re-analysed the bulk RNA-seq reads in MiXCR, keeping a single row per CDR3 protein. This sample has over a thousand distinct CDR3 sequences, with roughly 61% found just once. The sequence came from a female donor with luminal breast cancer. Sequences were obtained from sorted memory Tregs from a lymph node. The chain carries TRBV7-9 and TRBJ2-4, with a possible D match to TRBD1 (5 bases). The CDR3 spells CASSLGGPAIAKNIQYF. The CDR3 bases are TGTGCCAGCAGCTTAGGGGGCCCCGCCATAGCCAAAAACATTCAGTACTTC.